A selection of T cell receptor beta chains follows, all from one sample in a study of T cells after yellow fever vaccination. MiXCR was run by TCRdb on the 5' RACE reads, yielding one entry per CDR3 protein. The table includes 300,000 to 350,000 distinct CDR3 sequences, roughly 4.3% detected once. Here the sequenced sample was PBMCs, taken 15 days after the yellow fever booster vaccination. These TCRs come from a man younger than 30 who received the YFV17D yellow fever vaccine. The CDR3 runs from the conserved cysteine through the conserved F or W. The order of the fields is J gene, V gene, CDR3 protein.

TRBJ2-1 TRBV12-3/TRBV12-4 CASSLQGTSGGSYNEQFF
TRBJ1-3 TRBV5-1 CASSPQPQGRAGNTIYF
TRBJ1-4 TRBV4-3 CASSPLSNEKLFF
TRBJ1-3 TRBV13 CASSFVVSGNTIYF
TRBJ1-1 TRBV6-5 CASRSPRVLNTEAFF
TRBJ1-1 TRBV7-2 CASSPFIRGDTEAFF
TRBJ2-5 TRBV4-1 CASSQDEQRETQYF
TRBJ2-6 TRBV10-3 CAITETGANVLTF
TRBJ1-5 TRBV6-6 CASKHPDPYSNQPQHF
TRBJ2-1 TRBV5-1 CASSRPFPGLVAGNEQFF
TRBJ2-3 TRBV7-3 CASSLTILDRASTDTQYF
TRBJ2-3 TRBV24-1 CATSDAGTTSQYF
TRBJ2-3 TRBV7-2 CASSLVPRDTQYF
TRBJ2-3 TRBV4-3 CASSQVLSGTDTQYF
TRBJ2-5 TRBV7-9 CASSLVRGGGKTQYF
TRBJ1-2 TRBV7-9 CASSGSGYGYTF
TRBJ1-1 TRBV28 CASSPGTGDGSTEAFF
TRBJ1-5 TRBV9 CASSVGRDSNQPQHF
TRBJ1-2 TRBV5-1 CASSATGGYGYTF
TRBJ2-3 TRBV20-1 CSSVVGGKDTQYF
TRBJ2-7 TRBV5-1 CASSLVIYEQYF
TRBJ2-5 TRBV11-2 CASSLDLFPAWVQETQYF
TRBJ1-4 TRBV28 CASSLQGQTEKLFF
TRBJ2-1 TRBV6-6 CASRPDPNEQFF
TRBJ2-1 TRBV7-7 CASSSKSGGVNEQFF
TRBJ1-1 TRBV7-9 CASSTWATEAFF
TRBJ1-5 TRBV15 CATSRMGRGNQPQHF
TRBJ2-7 TRBV4-3 CASSQGQHKSYEQYF
TRBJ2-2 TRBV28 CASGGPAGVTGELFF
TRBJ2-7 TRBV4-2 CASSQEGMESGEQYF
TRBJ1-2 TRBV7-6 CASSSPGTGSYGYTF
TRBJ1-1 TRBV6-5 CASSYPGGRGTEAFF
TRBJ2-2 TRBV5-1 CASSLVEGGGELFF
TRBJ2-1 TRBV6-5 CATGAGDHNEQFF
TRBJ2-3 TRBV20-1 CSATDRGADTQYF
TRBJ1-5 TRBV15 CATSRDPIDRGRPNQPQHF
TRBJ2-3 TRBV5-1 CASSERTSGYTDTQYF
TRBJ2-5 TRBV11-3 CASSSGAGGPVTQYF
TRBJ2-4 TRBV7-2 CASSRGVAKNIQYF
TRBJ1-1 TRBV6-2/TRBV6-3 CASSYGVTEAFF
TRBJ1-3 TRBV4-2 CASSQESPGNTIYF
TRBJ1-4 TRBV4-3 CASSQGQGYEKLFF
TRBJ2-1 TRBV24-1 CATSETGGPRPIIEQFF